Each of the 3 T cell receptor beta chains below was sequenced from the same sample in a study of blood T cell repertoires in COVID-19. Generated by immunoSEQ multiplex PCR, the TCRdb table keeps only in-frame clones and is missing some. The sample lists around 300,000 clones, roughly 88% occurring once. What was sequenced was peripheral blood. Source of these receptors: a woman in her 70s with acute or convalescent COVID-19.

In this sample, this clone turned up once. The rearrangement uses TRBV28 and TRBJ1-5, with D possibly matching TRBD1 (6 bases). Trimming shortened V by 5 bases and J by 3 bases, and 14 bases separated the two germline ends. This CDR3 comprises 15 residues. Germline-derived CDR1 and CDR2 are MDHEN and SYDVKM. The CDR3 region has the DNA TGTGCCAGCAGTCGTTCGACAGGTCCCAATCAGCCCCAGCATTTT. The encoded protein is CASSRSTGPNQPQHF.

The chain links TRBV6-6 to TRBJ2-3, with 13 nucleotides matching TRBD2. This CDR3 comprises 16 residues. Per the germline V gene, CDR1 is MNHNY and CDR2 is SVGAGI (reference sequence). With V trimmed by 6 bases and J by 1 base, 4 bases remained unmatched. CDR3 nucleotide sequence: TGTGCCAGCAGGCCCGGACTAGCGGGGGGCACAGATACGCAGTATTTT. Its protein product is CASRPGLAGGTDTQYF.

This chain joins TRBV29-1 and TRBJ2-5; D is possibly TRBD2 (5 bases). The CDR3 length is 12 residues. V lost 6 bases to trimming and J lost 5 bases, with 13 bases between them. CDR1 is SQVTM, CDR2 ANQGSEA, per germline. The CDR3 loop reads CSVQGPGETQYF. The CDR3 bases are TGCAGCGTCCAAGGGCCGGGGGAGACCCAGTACTTC.